This note documents a single TCR beta chain sequence. Its antigen is currently not known. No much larger clone is present one base from it, and per-base qualities are unavailable. These data come from a study of identical twins listed by TCRdb under 2016. Regarding the research as a whole: TCR alpha and beta repertoires from monozygotic twins, unrelated adults of various ages and cord blood were deep-sequenced to test whether fetal clonotypes persist. To rule out contamination, the twin experiments were replicated at different times with different library preparation protocols.

V is pared back by 4 bases and J by 4 bases, with 16 bases lying between the germline termini. Including cysteine and phenylalanine, the CDR3 has 15 amino acids. The entry retains the CDR3 DNA only, 45 bases that are in frame from base 1. General study outcomes and caveats: Zero-insertion analyses could be partly confounded by invariant T cells such as MAIT and iNKT, though diverse VJ usage argued against such confounding for most clonotypes. Recombination models systematically underestimated out-of-frame TCR alpha sharing in monozygotic twins but agreed with sharing between unrelated individuals. In beta out-of-frame sequences, excess twin sharing was weaker, because having fewer shared sequences lowered the signal-to-noise ratio. Conclusions relied on cross-sectional statistical analysis, since the same donors could not be followed over many years. Compared with coincidental sharing between unrelated individuals, an excess of low generation-probability sequences was observed among out-of-frame TCR alpha sequences shared between twins. Fewer insertions were carried by abundant cord blood beta clonotypes, a similar but weaker trend appeared in young adult naive repertoires, and no such trend appeared in memory repertoires.

Only healthy Caucasian donors were included. Miltenyi CD45RO+ enrichment and human naive T-cell isolation kits were used to isolate memory (CD45RO+) and naive T cells from PBMC. Receptor amplification or capture employed 5' RACE. The data were produced on an Illumina HiSeq 2000. Template switching introduced a universal primer binding site; the final cDNA contained a unique molecular identifier, enabling accurate counting of TCR cDNA molecules. First-strand cDNA for TCR alpha and beta chains was synthesized from specific primers in the conserved constant-segment region. Each cDNA library was double barcoded, with a SMART-Mk sample barcode plus Illumina barcodes, to control for contamination. TruSeq adapter sequences and Illumina sample barcodes were added in two successive PCR steps. Sequencing of the TCR alpha and beta cDNA libraries was done on the Illumina HiSeq platform using custom primers. The paper's processing steps were these. Unique molecular identifiers were extracted from raw reads with MiGEC, and CDR3 positions were determined with MiXCR. For each individual, recombination models were inferred using an EM algorithm with the repgenHMM and IGoR tools. The tcR package in R was used for shared clonotype analysis, with sharing normalized by the product of cloneset sizes. To study raw recombination free of thymic and clonal selection effects, out-of-frame nonproductive sequences were analyzed. The public reads were reprocessed in TCRdb via fastp at Q25 and MiXCR, keeping in-frame beta chains. Duplicate CDR3 protein sequences are folded into a single record with the most common DNA and genes. Here the V and J calls rest on TCRdb's processing, not on the authors' analysis. The sample data list about 210,000 distinct CDR3 sequences, and around a tenth of these were observed just once. The leading ten clones occupy 5% to 6% of the sample.

The V and J segments used are TRBV12-3 or TRBV12-4 and TRBJ1-1, with a tentative D gene TRBD1 over 5 matching bases. Sequences were obtained from memory (CD45RO+) T cells sorted from blood. This specimen's cell subset or site label, interpreted: CD45RO+ enriched T cells. The clonotype was recovered from a young woman in good health. In nucleotide form, the sequence is TGTGCCAGCAGTTCCCGGGGGGTTCTAGTCACTGAAGCTTTCTTT. This gives the protein CASSSRGVLVTEAFF.